These 14 T cell receptor beta chains originate from one sample sequenced in a study of cytomegalovirus exposure and HLA in healthy donors. Using immunoSEQ multiplex PCR, the repertoire was profiled, and TCRdb retains in-frame clones only, with some absent. The sample consists of under 200,000 clones, 91% of them appearing once. Sequenced material: PBMCs. The receptors were sampled from a woman aged 18-30 years in good health and CMV-seropositive.

This sequence joins TRBV28 and TRBJ2-4; 11 positions agree with TRBD2. The CDR3 covers 17 residues. V gave up 3 bases and J gave up 5 bases; unmatched junction bases: 9. Germline-derived CDR1 and CDR2 are MDHEN and SYDVKM. The CDR3 coding sequence is TGTGCCAGCAGTTTCGAGACTAGCGGGGCCTCTGAAAACATTCAGTACTTC. Its protein is CASSFETSGASENIQYF.

V usage is TRBV28 and J usage is TRBJ2-3; 9 bases line up with TRBD2. This CDR3 comprises 17 residues. CDR1 is MDHEN and CDR2 is SYDVKM in the germline V gene. With V trimmed by 5 bases and J by 4 bases, 13 bases remained unmatched. The CDR3 nucleotides are TGTGCCAGCAGTCGAGGACTAGCGCCCGAGAGTCCAGATACGCAGTATTTT. Protein: CASSRGLAPESPDTQYF.

The chain carries TRBV19 and TRBJ2-1; 11 bases align to TRBD1. From germline, CDR1 is LNHDA and CDR2 SQIVND (reference sequence). The CDR3 has 17 residues. Unmatched junction bases numbered 10, after V lost 3 bases and J lost 6 bases. The CDR3 spells CASSIQSPGTGGNEQFF. Here the CDR3 DNA reads TGTGCCAGTAGTATTCAGAGCCCGGGGACAGGGGGCAATGAGCAGTTCTTC.

The chain uses TRBV10-2 and TRBJ2-7; a weak D match, TRBD1 (6 bases). V shed 2 bases and J shed 0 bases, with 20 bases lying between them. The CDR3 runs to 18 residues. The germline CDR1 and CDR2 sequences are WSHSY and SAAADI. The CDR3 region is CASSEAGVASRHSYEQYF. CDR3 DNA sequence: TGCGCCAGCAGTGAGGCAGGGGTGGCTAGCCGTCACTCCTACGAGCAGTACTTC.

There are a few counts of this clone. The chain couples TRBV19 to TRBJ2-2; maybe TRBD1 (7 bases). This CDR3 region has 13 residues. The ends were cut back, 7 bases at V and 6 bases at J, with 12 bases in the middle. Per germline, CDR1 LNHDA and CDR2 SQIVND (reference sequence). This CDR3 is CASTQGEAGELFF. CDR3 nucleotide sequence: TGTGCCAGTACCCAGGGGGAGGCCGGGGAGCTGTTTTTT.

This clone was seen only once. V and J are TRBV6-6 and TRBJ1-4; maybe TRBD1 (6 bases). This CDR3 spans 14 amino acids. In germline, CDR1 is MNHNY, CDR2 SVGAGI (reference sequence). V was cut by 8 bases and J by 5 bases, with 15 bases left in between. The CDR3 reads CASGTGQGNEKLFF. CDR3 DNA: TGTGCCAGCGGGACGGGGCAGGGGAATGAAAAACTGTTTTTT.

Here the CDR3 DNA reads TGTGCCAGCAGTACTAGCGGGGGAGGTTACAATGAGCAGTTCTTC. This encodes CASSTSGGGYNEQFF. The V call is TRBV28, the J call TRBJ2-1; 11 positions agree with TRBD2. The V segment lost 5 bases and the J segment 4 bases; nucleotides outside the gene matches: 4. Germline V gives CDR1 MDHEN, CDR2 SYDVKM. CDR3 length: 15 amino acids.

The chain joins TRBV28 to TRBJ1-1, with 9 positions matching TRBD1. Per the germline V gene, CDR1 is MDHEN and CDR2 is SYDVKM. With V trimmed by 6 bases and J by 6 bases, 17 bases remained unmatched. The CDR3 extends over 17 amino acids. The CDR3 is CASRKVFEGDREAEAFF. As DNA, the CDR3 is TGTGCCAGCAGAAAAGTGTTTGAAGGGGACAGGGAGGCTGAAGCTTTCTTT.

This clone has just a few counts. This rearrangement joins TRBV2 to TRBJ2-7, with D possibly matching TRBD2 (5 bases). CDR1 SNHLY and CDR2 FYNNEI come from the germline V gene. The ends were cut back, 6 bases at V and 0 bases at J, with 15 bases in the middle. The CDR3 runs 15 residues. As DNA, the CDR3 is TGTGCCAGCAGGGTGACTCGGAGGAGCTCCTACGAGCAGTACTTC. Translating it yields CASRVTRRSSYEQYF.

The gene calls are TRBV29-1 and TRBJ2-7; the match to TRBD2 covers 10 bases. CDR1 and CDR2 from the germline V gene are SQVTM and ANQGSEA. The trim removed 7 bases at V and 5 bases at J, leaving 5 bases unmatched. The CDR3 covers 12 residues. The CDR3 DNA is TGCAGCGGGGGGACTAGCGAACACGAGCAGTACTTC. Its protein is CSGGTSEHEQYF.

This clone showed up just once. V usage is TRBV5-4 and J usage is TRBJ2-1; 12 bases agree with TRBD2. Germline CDR1 SGHNT, CDR2 YYREEE (reference sequence). V shed 3 bases, J shed 7 bases, and the junction held 8 bases outside the gene matches. The CDR3 totals 16 residues. The CDR3 nucleotides read TGTGCCAGCAGCTGGGAAGGACTAGCGGGATGGAATGAGCAGTTCTTC. Translated: CASSWEGLAGWNEQFF.

The CDR3 spells CASSSPGLDNNEQFF. The CDR3 DNA is TGTGCCAGCAGCTCCCCGGGACTAGACAACAATGAGCAGTTCTTC. The V call is TRBV11-2, the J call TRBJ2-1; TRBD2 agrees at 8 bases. Germline CDR1 and CDR2: SGHAT and FQNNGV. The CDR3 spans 15 residues. The V gene end was trimmed by 4 bases and the J gene end by 5 bases; junction bases not matched to a gene: 7.

J is TRBJ1-1 and V is TRBV9, with D perhaps TRBD1 (5 bases). The CDR3 length is 12 residues. V lost 0 bases to trimming and J lost 7 bases, with 7 bases between them. Germline V lookup: CDR1 SGDLS, CDR2 YYNGEE. In DNA, the CDR3 is TGTGCCAGCAGCGTAGAGACAGATGAAGCTTTCTTT. Translation gives CASSVETDEAFF.

The CDR3 DNA follows: TGCGCCAGCAGCTTGGCAGCGGGGGTTGGGACAGATACGCAGTATTTT. Its protein is CASSLAAGVGTDTQYF. The chain has TRBV5-1 and TRBJ2-3; TRBD2 matches at 8 bases. V was pared by 0 bases and J by 3 bases, with 6 bases of the junction left unmatched. This CDR3 contains 16 residues. Germline loops: CDR1 SGHRS, CDR2 YFSETQ.